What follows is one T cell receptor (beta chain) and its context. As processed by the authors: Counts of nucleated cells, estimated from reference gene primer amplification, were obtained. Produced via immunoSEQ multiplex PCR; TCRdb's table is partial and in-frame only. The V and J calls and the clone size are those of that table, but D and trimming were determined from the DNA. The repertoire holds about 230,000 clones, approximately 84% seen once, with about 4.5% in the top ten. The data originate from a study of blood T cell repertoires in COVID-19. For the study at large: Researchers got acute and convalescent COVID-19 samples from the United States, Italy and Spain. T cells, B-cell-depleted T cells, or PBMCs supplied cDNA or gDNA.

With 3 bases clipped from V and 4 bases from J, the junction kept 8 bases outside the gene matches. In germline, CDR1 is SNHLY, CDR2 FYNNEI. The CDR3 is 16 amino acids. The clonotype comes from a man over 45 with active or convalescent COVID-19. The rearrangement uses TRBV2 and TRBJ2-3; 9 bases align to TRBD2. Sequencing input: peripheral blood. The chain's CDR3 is CASSEIFSGGADTQYF. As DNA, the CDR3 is TGTGCCAGCAGTGAGATCTTTAGCGGGGGCGCAGATACGCAGTATTTT.